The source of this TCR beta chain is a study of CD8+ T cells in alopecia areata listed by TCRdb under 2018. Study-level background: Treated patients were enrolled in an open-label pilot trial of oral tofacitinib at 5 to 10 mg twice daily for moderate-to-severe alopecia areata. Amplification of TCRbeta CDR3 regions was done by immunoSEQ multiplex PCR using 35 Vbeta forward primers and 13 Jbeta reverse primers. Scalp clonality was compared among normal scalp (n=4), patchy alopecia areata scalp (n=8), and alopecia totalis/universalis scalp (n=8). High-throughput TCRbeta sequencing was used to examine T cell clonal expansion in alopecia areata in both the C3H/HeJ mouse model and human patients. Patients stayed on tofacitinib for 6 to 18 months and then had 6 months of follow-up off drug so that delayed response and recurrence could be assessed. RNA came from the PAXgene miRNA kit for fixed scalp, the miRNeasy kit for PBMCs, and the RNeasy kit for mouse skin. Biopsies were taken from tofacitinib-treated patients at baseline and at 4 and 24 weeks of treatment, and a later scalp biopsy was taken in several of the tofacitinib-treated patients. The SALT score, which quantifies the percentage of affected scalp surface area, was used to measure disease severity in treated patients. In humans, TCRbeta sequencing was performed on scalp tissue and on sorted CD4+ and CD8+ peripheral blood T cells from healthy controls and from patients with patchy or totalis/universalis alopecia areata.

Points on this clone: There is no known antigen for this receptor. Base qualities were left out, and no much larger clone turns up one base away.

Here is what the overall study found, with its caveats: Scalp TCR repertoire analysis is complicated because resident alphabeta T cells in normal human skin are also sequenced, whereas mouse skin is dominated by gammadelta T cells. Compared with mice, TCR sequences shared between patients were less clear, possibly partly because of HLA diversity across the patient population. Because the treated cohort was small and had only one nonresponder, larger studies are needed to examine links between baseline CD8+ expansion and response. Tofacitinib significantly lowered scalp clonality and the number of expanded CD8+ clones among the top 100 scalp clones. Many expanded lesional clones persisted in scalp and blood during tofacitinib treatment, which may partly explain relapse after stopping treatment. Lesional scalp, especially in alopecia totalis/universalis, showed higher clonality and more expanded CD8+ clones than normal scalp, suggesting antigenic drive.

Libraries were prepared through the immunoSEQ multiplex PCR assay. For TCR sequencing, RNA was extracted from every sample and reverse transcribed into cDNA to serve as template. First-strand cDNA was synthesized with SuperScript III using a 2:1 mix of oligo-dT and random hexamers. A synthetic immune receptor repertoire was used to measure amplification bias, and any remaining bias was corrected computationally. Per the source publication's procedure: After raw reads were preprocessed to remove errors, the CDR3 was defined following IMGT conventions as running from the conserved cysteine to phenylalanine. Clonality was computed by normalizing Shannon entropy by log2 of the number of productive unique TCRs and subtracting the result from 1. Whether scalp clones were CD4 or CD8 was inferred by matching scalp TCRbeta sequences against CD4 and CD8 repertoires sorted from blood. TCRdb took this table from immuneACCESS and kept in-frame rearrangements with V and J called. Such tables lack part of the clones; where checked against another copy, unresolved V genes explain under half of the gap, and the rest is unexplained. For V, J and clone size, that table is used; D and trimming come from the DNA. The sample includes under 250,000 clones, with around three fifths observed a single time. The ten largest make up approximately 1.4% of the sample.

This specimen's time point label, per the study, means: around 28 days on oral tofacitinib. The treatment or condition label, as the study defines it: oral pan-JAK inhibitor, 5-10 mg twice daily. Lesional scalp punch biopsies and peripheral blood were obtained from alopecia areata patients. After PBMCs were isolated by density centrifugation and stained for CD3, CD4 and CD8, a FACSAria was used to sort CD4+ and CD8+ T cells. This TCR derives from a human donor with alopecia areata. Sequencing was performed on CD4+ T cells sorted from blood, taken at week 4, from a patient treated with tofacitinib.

Read as DNA, the sequence is TGTGCCAGCAGCCCTCGACGGGGAGAGGGTGAAAAACTGTTTTTT. It encodes CASSPRRGEGEKLFF. The chain was built from TRBV27 and TRBJ1-4, with the D gene not confidently named. From the cysteine up to the phenylalanine, the CDR3 has a length of 15 residues. The only DNA kept is the CDR3, 45 bases in frame from the first base. Per the germline V gene (reference sequence), MNHEY is the CDR1 and SMNVEV is the CDR2. V and J lose 6 bases and 7 bases, and a span of 18 bases separates them. The variable domain in full, with residues beyond the CDR3 obtained from the reference TRBV27 and TRBJ1-4 genes, is EAQVTQNPRYLITVTGKKLTVTCSQNMNHEYMSWYRQDPGLGLRQIYYSMNVEVTDKGDVPEGYKVSRKEKRNFPLILESPSPNQTSLYFCASSPRRGEGEKLFFGSGTQLSVL.